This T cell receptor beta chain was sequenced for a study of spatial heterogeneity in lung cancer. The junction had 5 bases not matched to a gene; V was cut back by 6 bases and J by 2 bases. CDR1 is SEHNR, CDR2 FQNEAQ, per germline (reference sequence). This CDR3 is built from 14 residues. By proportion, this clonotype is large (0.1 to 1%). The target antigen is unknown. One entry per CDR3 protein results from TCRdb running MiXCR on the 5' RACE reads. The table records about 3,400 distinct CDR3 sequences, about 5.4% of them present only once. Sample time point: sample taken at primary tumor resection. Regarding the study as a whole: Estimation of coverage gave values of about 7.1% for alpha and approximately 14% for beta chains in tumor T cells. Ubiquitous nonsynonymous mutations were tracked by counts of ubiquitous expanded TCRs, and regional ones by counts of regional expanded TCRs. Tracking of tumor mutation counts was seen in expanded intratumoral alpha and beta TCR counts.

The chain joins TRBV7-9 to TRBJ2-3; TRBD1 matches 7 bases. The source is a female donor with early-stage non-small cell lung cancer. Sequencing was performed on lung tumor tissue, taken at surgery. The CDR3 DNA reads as TGTGCCAGCAGGAAGACAGGGCTCACAGATACGCAGTATTTT. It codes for CASRKTGLTDTQYF.